Listed below are T cell receptor beta chains from one sample, sequenced in a study of blood T cells in healthy people across ages. MiXCR, applied by TCRdb to the 5' RACE reads, yields one record per CDR3 protein. In the table there are approximately 1,000,000 distinct CDR3 sequences, less than 45% of which are singletons. Sample: blood. Source of these receptors: a young man in good health. Both conserved end residues are part of each CDR3. A D gene is named only where the DNA matches it firmly. Clone size, where shown, is once, few, many, or a class for clones that have expanded.

abundance	j_gene	v_gene	d_gene	CDR3aa	CDR3nt
-	TRBJ1-6	TRBV6-6	TRBD1	CASSPLDRVDSPLHF	TGTGCCAGCAGTCCCCTCGACAGGGTTGATTCACCCCTCCACTTT
-	TRBJ2-5	TRBV29-1	-	CSVDQGREQYF	TGCAGCGTTGACCAGGGGCGGGAGCAGTACTTC
-	TRBJ2-1	TRBV29-1	TRBD1	CSVEGGGGRYEQFF	TGCAGCGTTGAAGGAGGGGGCGGAAGATATGAGCAGTTCTTC
few	TRBJ2-7	TRBV4-3	-	CASSQASGDSSYNEQYF	TGCGCCAGCAGCCAAGCTTCGGGGGACAGCTCCTACAATGAGCAGTACTTC
-	TRBJ2-1	TRBV21-1	-	CASPSFESRFF	TGTGCCAGCCCGTCTTTCGAGTCGCGGTTCTTC
-	TRBJ2-3	TRBV12-3/TRBV12-4	TRBD2	CASIRRGGPDTQYF	TGTGCCAGCATCAGGCGGGGGGGCCCAGATACGCAGTATTTT
many	TRBJ2-3	TRBV4-2	-	CASSQDVAAADSTDTQYF	TGTGCCAGCAGCCAAGATGTAGCGGCCGCCGATAGCACAGATACGCAGTATTTT
-	TRBJ1-4	TRBV5-6	-	CASSLETGTATNEKLFF	TGTGCCAGCAGCTTGGAAACAGGAACCGCAACTAATGAAAAACTGTTTTTT
-	TRBJ1-1	TRBV7-9	TRBD1	CASSLNRDRATNTEAFF	TGTGCCAGCAGCCTAAACCGGGACAGGGCCACGAACACTGAAGCTTTCTTT
few	TRBJ2-1	TRBV20-1	TRBD2	CSARLAGGRNEQFF	TGCAGTGCTAGGCTGGCGGGGGGCAGGAATGAGCAGTTCTTC
-	TRBJ2-7	TRBV30	-	CAWSLETSDSYEQYF	TGTGCCTGGAGCCTGGAGACTTCGGACTCCTACGAGCAGTACTTC
-	TRBJ2-3	TRBV20-1	TRBD2	CSARDPLDGGVPDTQYF	TGCAGTGCTAGAGACCCCCTGGACGGGGGGGTTCCAGATACGCAGTATTTT
-	TRBJ2-3	TRBV4-2	-	CASSRDLENTQYF	TGTGCCAGCAGCCGGGACCTAGAGAATACGCAGTATTTT
-	TRBJ1-6	TRBV12-3/TRBV12-4	-	CASSPGTSWNSPLHF	TGTGCCAGCAGCCCTGGGACCTCTTGGAATTCACCCCTCCACTTT
-	TRBJ2-1	TRBV6-6	-	CASSDQEGAEQFF	TGTGCCAGCAGTGACCAAGAAGGGGCGGAGCAGTTCTTC
-	TRBJ1-5	TRBV9	-	CASSGDADQPQHF	TGTGCCAGCAGCGGGGATGCGGATCAGCCCCAGCATTTT
-	TRBJ1-1	TRBV27	-	CAISRSLGEAFF	TGTGCCATCAGTCGGAGTTTGGGAGAAGCTTTCTTT
few	TRBJ2-3	TRBV6-1	-	CASTAGNTDTQYF	TGTGCCAGCACCGCAGGGAACACAGATACGCAGTATTTT
few	TRBJ2-1	TRBV6-5	-	CASSFGQRGNEQFF	TGTGCCAGCAGTTTTGGACAGAGAGGCAATGAGCAGTTCTTC
many	TRBJ2-3	TRBV10-3	-	CAISAATDTQYF	TGTGCCATCAGTGCGGCCACAGATACGCAGTATTTT
-	TRBJ1-2	TRBV7-2	-	CASSPLAERGYTF	TGTGCCAGCAGCCCACTGGCGGAGCGAGGCTACACCTTC
many	TRBJ2-7	TRBV11-2	-	CASSLGRGVYEQYF	TGTGCCAGCAGCTTAGGCAGGGGTGTCTACGAGCAGTACTTC
-	TRBJ1-5	TRBV27	-	CASSPGTGNDQPQHF	TGTGCCAGCAGTCCCGGGACGGGAAACGATCAGCCCCAGCATTTT
-	TRBJ2-3	TRBV12-3/TRBV12-4	TRBD1	CASSRGTGGQYF	TGTGCCAGCAGCCGAGGGACAGGGGGCCAGTATTTT
-	TRBJ2-4	TRBV20-1	-	CSAIGQEVAKNIQYF	TGCAGTGCTATCGGACAAGAAGTAGCCAAAAACATTCAGTACTTC
-	TRBJ2-4	TRBV5-1	-	CASSLAVGIAKNIQYF	TGCGCCAGCAGCTTGGCCGTGGGTATAGCCAAAAACATTCAGTACTTC
once	TRBJ2-7	TRBV20-1	-	CSARGGHGSSDEQYF	TGCAGTGCTAGGGGTGGACACGGGAGCTCCGACGAGCAGTACTTC
few	TRBJ1-1	TRBV20-1	-	CSASSMNTEAFF	TGCAGTGCTAGTTCCATGAACACTGAAGCTTTCTTT
few	TRBJ1-1	TRBV12-3/TRBV12-4	-	CASSPPIDRITEAFF	TGTGCCAGCAGTCCCCCCATCGACAGGATAACTGAAGCTTTCTTT
-	TRBJ2-6	TRBV7-3	-	CASSLGPDSGANVLTF	TGTGCCAGCAGCTTAGGTCCGGACTCTGGGGCCAACGTCCTGACTTTC
-	TRBJ1-6	TRBV29-1	TRBD1	CSVDRTGDGNSPLHF	TGCAGCGTCGATAGGACAGGGGATGGGAATTCACCCCTCCACTTT
-	TRBJ2-3	TRBV4-3	TRBD2	CASSQGPSGGANTDTQYF	TGCGCCAGCAGCCAAGGACCTAGCGGGGGAGCAAACACAGATACGCAGTATTTT
-	TRBJ2-7	TRBV2	TRBD1	CASTTGATWTDEQYF	TGTGCCAGCACTACAGGGGCCACTTGGACCGATGAGCAGTACTTC